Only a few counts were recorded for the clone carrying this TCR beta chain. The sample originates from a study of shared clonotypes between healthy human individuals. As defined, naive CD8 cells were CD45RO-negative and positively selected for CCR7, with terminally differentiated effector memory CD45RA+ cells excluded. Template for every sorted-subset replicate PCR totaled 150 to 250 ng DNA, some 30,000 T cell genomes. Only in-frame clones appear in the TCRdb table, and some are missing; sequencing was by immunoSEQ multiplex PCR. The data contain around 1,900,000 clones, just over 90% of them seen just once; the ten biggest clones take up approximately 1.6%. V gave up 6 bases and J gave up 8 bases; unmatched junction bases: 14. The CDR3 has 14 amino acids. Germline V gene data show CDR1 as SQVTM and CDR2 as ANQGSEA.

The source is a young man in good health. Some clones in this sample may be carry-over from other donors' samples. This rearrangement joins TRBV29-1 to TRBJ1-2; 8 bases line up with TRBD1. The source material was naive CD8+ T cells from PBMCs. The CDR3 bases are TGCAGCGTCCCGCCTACGACAGGGGCCAGCGGCTACACCTTC. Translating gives CSVPPTTGASGYTF.